These 5 T cell receptor beta chains came from one sample sequenced in a study of blood T cell repertoires in COVID-19. Repertoires were generated with immunoSEQ multiplex PCR, while TCRdb's copy carries only in-frame clones and drops some. The sample holds 150,000 to 200,000 clones; roughly 82% are singletons and the top ten take 7%. What was sequenced was peripheral blood. All receptors derive from a woman between 35 and 50 years old with COVID-19, enrolled during active disease.

The chain has TRBV9 and TRBJ2-3, with D hard to call. Per the germline V gene, CDR1 is SGDLS and CDR2 is YYNGEE. V was shortened by 0 bases and J by 6 bases, with 5 bases between the two germline ends. The CDR3 covers 12 residues. CDR3 sequence (DNA): TGTGCCAGCAGCGTAGACGGGGATACGCAGTATTTT. This sequence encodes CASSVDGDTQYF. The whole variable domain, remainder taken from reference TRBV9 and TRBJ2-3, is DSGVTQTPKHLITATGQRVTLRCSPRSGDLSVYWYQQSLDQGLQFLIQYYNGEERAKGNILERFSAQQFPDLHSELNLSSLELGDSALYFCASSVDGDTQYFGPGTRLTVL.

The V call is TRBV19, the J call TRBJ1-5, with D hard to call. Germline values: CDR1 LNHDA, CDR2 SQIVND (reference sequence). V lost 7 bases, J lost 1 base, and 14 bases lay in between. The CDR3 sequence is 15 residues long. CDR3 sequence (DNA): TGTGCCAGTACCCCATCGAGGCGGAGCAATCAGCCCCAGCATTTT. It codes for CASTPSRRSNQPQHF.

Notes on this clone: Germline is not matched at one junction end, which may reflect a read error. The chain links TRBV6-2 or TRBV6-3 to TRBJ1-2; TRBD1 might be the D (6 bases). The CDR3 runs to 18 residues. Germline lookup yields CDR1 MNHEY and CDR2 SVGEGT. CDR3 coding DNA: TGTGCCAGCAGCTACTGGGCGGCCTCGGGACACTTAGGAGGTGGCTACACCTTC. Its translation: CASSYWAASGHLGGGYTF.

The rearrangement joins TRBV6-1 to TRBJ2-3; tentatively, D is TRBD1 (5 bases). Trimming took off 2 bases at V and 14 bases at J, with 17 bases between the two ends. The CDR3 loop spans 13 amino acids. Germline-derived CDR1 and CDR2 are MNHNS and SASEGT. The CDR3 nucleotides are TGTGCCAGCAGTGAAACGCAACAGGCTACCCCGTATTTT. It translates to CASSETQQATPYF.

This CDR3 reads CASSQGQGQPQHF. The CDR3 DNA is TGTGCCAGCTCACAGGGACAGGGGCAGCCCCAGCATTTT. This chain joins TRBV18 and TRBJ1-5, with TRBD1 matching over 10 bases. CDR3 length: 13 amino acids. J was trimmed by 7 bases and V by 4 bases; bases with no gene match: 1. CDR1 KGHSH and CDR2 LQKENI come from the germline V gene.